The 26 T cell receptor beta chains below were found in one sample sequenced in a study of T cell responses to AZD1222 COVID-19 vaccine. The repertoire was sequenced with immunoSEQ multiplex PCR; TCRdb's copy has only in-frame clones and lacks some. Of 200,000 or so clones in the sample, 90% were seen once. The source was peripheral blood, collected on day 0 of AZD1222 vaccination. All receptors come from an adult in good health.

The genes are TRBV7-9 and TRBJ1-2; 7 bases fit TRBD1. The CDR3 consists of 15 residues. Germline CDR1 reads SEHNR; CDR2 reads FQNEAQ (reference sequence). J lost 8 bases, V lost 0 bases, and 9 bases had no gene match. The CDR3 loop reads CASSLAGGEVGGYTF. The CDR3 bases are TGTGCCAGCAGCTTAGCAGGGGGCGAGGTAGGAGGCTACACCTTC.

The CDR3 sequence is CASKVGGVGPYEQYF. The CDR3, as DNA: TGTGCCAGCAAAGTTGGGGGCGTCGGCCCCTACGAGCAGTACTTC. The rearrangement uses TRBV27 and TRBJ2-7; perhaps TRBD1 as D (6 bases). In germline, CDR1 is MNHEY, CDR2 SMNVEV (reference sequence). The CDR3 sequence is 15 residues long. V lost 7 bases and J lost 2, with 18 bases in between.

The rearrangement uses TRBV28 and TRBJ2-5, with D possibly TRBD1 on 6 matching bases. The length of the CDR3 is 16 residues. The germline V gene encodes CDR1 MDHEN and CDR2 SYDVKM. Between the trimmed V and J ends, which lost 5 bases and 5 bases, there was a span of 21 bases. The CDR3 spells CASSPPEQGPKETQYF. The DNA for the CDR3 is TGTGCCAGCAGTCCCCCCGAGCAGGGGCCCAAGGAGACCCAGTACTTC.

The gene calls are TRBV6-5 and TRBJ1-1; no clear D gene. Germline V gene lookup returns CDR1 MNHEY and CDR2 SVGAGI. This CDR3 is 14 amino acids long. V lost 6 bases to trimming and J lost 0 bases, with 11 bases between them. The chain's CDR3 is CASSLQRVNTEAFF. The CDR3 bases are TGTGCCAGCAGCCTACAACGGGTGAACACTGAAGCTTTCTTT.

The chain carries TRBV3-1 (or the pseudogene TRBV3-2) and TRBJ2-6; tentative D call: TRBD1 (5 bases). Trimming cost V 2 bases and J 0 bases, with 5 bases left between them. The V gene's germline CDR1 is LGHDT and CDR2 YNNKEL (reference sequence). The CDR3 has 15 amino acids. The CDR3 nucleotides read TGTGCCAGCAGCCAACAGGGCTCTGGGGCCAACGTCCTGACTTTC. Its protein is CASSQQGSGANVLTF.

This chain links TRBV6-2 or TRBV6-3 with TRBJ2-7, with D tentatively TRBD2 (6 bases). The V and J ends lost 2 bases and 6 bases respectively, with 17 bases between them. The CDR3 runs 15 residues. The germline CDR1 and CDR2 sequences are MNHEY and SVGEGT. In nucleotides, the CDR3 is TGTGCCAGCAGTTACGGGGCTGGAGGGTACTCCGAGCAGTACTTC. This codes for CASSYGAGGYSEQYF.

The rearrangement joins TRBV6-5 to TRBJ1-4; D gene unclear. V was trimmed by 6 bases and J by 0 bases, leaving 8 bases between them. The CDR3 loop spans 14 amino acids. Germline lookup yields CDR1 MNHEY and CDR2 SVGAGI. CDR3 protein: CASRGLATNEKLFF. The CDR3, as DNA: TGTGCCAGCAGGGGGTTAGCAACTAATGAAAAACTGTTTTTT.

The chain has TRBV28 and TRBJ1-2; unclear D gene. V lost 6 bases and J 1 base, leaving 6 bases between the germline ends. The germline V gene has CDR1 MDHEN and CDR2 SYDVKM. The CDR3 loop spans 12 amino acids. The DNA for the CDR3 is TGTGCCAGCAGCAGGAATAACTATGGCTACACCTTC. Protein product: CASSRNNYGYTF.

The chain recombines TRBV19 with TRBJ2-3; no reliable D call. CDR1 is LNHDA, CDR2 SQIVND, per germline (reference sequence). CDR3 length: 17 residues. Trimming took off 4 bases at V and 0 bases at J, with 17 bases between the two ends. The CDR3 sequence is CASSRSADGYSTDTQYF. CDR3 coding DNA: TGTGCCAGTAGTAGATCGGCGGATGGATACAGCACAGATACGCAGTATTTT.

The chain has TRBV2 and TRBJ2-7, with D possibly matching TRBD2 (6 bases). CDR1 and CDR2 from the germline V gene are SNHLY and FYNNEI. CDR3 length equals 12 residues. Trimming pared 11 bases from V and 6 bases from J, leaving 17 bases between. CDR3 sequence (DNA): TGTGCCTCCAACCCTTGGGGACTCGAGCAGTACTTC. This gives the protein CASNPWGLEQYF.

The rearrangement links TRBV1 to TRBJ1-2; the D call in the table, TRBD1, was not verified against the DNA. TRBV1 is described as a pseudogene. The CDR3 totals 17 residues. The CDR3 is CTSSQKLKTGRMYGYTF. DNA of the CDR3: TGCACCAGCAGCCAAAAACTGAAGACAGGGAGGATGTATGGCTACACCTTC.

J is TRBJ1-4 and V is TRBV6-5; D is possibly TRBD1 (5 bases). With 0 bases removed from V and 7 bases from J, the gap between germline ends came to 6 bases. The CDR3 spans 13 residues. Germline assignment: CDR1 MNHEY and CDR2 SVGAGI. Here the CDR3 reads CASSYSGVEKLFF. The CDR3 coding sequence is TGTGCCAGCAGTTACTCAGGGGTTGAAAAACTGTTTTTT.

The chain combines TRBV6-6 with TRBJ1-2; 9 bases agree with TRBD1. This CDR3 has 15 residues. The germline CDR1 and CDR2 sequences are MNHNY and SVGAGI (reference sequence). V dropped 2 bases and J dropped 7; count of bases not matched to a gene: 8. CDR3 sequence (DNA): TGTGCCAGCAGTTACGCAACCGGGACAGGGTTTGGCTACACCTTC. Translation gives CASSYATGTGFGYTF.

As DNA, the CDR3 is TGTGCCAGCAGCTCCGGGGGCAGGGGCGCAGCTGGAAACACCATATATTTT. Its translation: CASSSGGRGAAGNTIYF. The chain carries TRBV5-4 and TRBJ1-3; perhaps TRBD1 as D (6 bases). The CDR3 extends over 17 amino acids. V was clipped by 3 bases and J by 2 bases, with 18 bases between them. CDR1 and CDR2 from the germline V gene are SGHNT and YYREEE (reference sequence). Combining the CDR3 with reference TRBV5-4 and TRBJ1-3 gives the whole variable domain ETGVTQSPTHLIKTRGQQVTLRCSSQSGHNTVSWYQQALGQGPQFIFQYYREEENGRGNFPPRFSGLQFPNYSSELNVNALELDDSALYLCASSSGGRGAAGNTIYFGEGSWLTVV.

This clone has a single count. The chain recombines TRBV6-2 or TRBV6-3 with TRBJ2-7, with 7 bases identical to TRBD1. The V and J ends lost 6 bases and 5 bases, in that order; junction bases with no gene match: 10. The CDR3 is 14 amino acids. CDR1 MNHEY and CDR2 SVGEGT come from the germline V gene. Here the CDR3 reads CASSRRDSFHEQYF. DNA for the CDR3: TGTGCCAGCAGCCGCAGGGACAGTTTCCACGAGCAGTACTTC.

This chain joins TRBV7-9 and TRBJ2-2; D perhaps matches TRBD2 (6 bases). Germline V lookup: CDR1 SEHNR, CDR2 FQNEAQ (reference sequence). This CDR3 has 16 amino acids. With 6 bases removed from V and 5 bases from J, the gap between germline ends came to 19 bases. The CDR3 here is CASSSAPGLSTGELFF. The CDR3 region has the DNA TGTGCCAGCAGTTCCGCCCCGGGACTTAGTACCGGGGAGCTGTTTTTT.

This chain links TRBV19 with TRBJ1-5, with D hard to call. This CDR3 is built from 14 residues. Trimming removed 4 bases from V and 3 bases from J, with 10 bases in between. Germline loops: CDR1 LNHDA, CDR2 SQIVND (reference sequence). The CDR3 DNA reads as TGTGCCAGTAGTACAATCCCCTCCAATCAGCCCCAGCATTTT. Protein product: CASSTIPSNQPQHF. The whole variable domain, remainder taken from reference TRBV19 and TRBJ1-5, is DGGITQSPKYLFRKEGQNVTLSCEQNLNHDAMYWYRQDPGQGLRLIYYSQIVNDFQKGDIAEGYSVSREKKESFPLTVTSAQKNPTAFYLCASSTIPSNQPQHFGDGTRLSIL.

The rearrangement uses TRBV19 and TRBJ2-7; TRBD1 or TRBD2 may be the D gene (5 bases each). The V end was cut by 7 bases, the J end by 0 bases, with 13 bases between. Per the germline V gene, CDR1 is LNHDA and CDR2 is SQIVND (reference sequence). The CDR3 length is 14 residues. CDR3 loop: CASTRDRTSYEQYF. The CDR3 DNA reads as TGTGCCAGTACCAGGGACCGTACCTCCTACGAGCAGTACTTC.

The chain is built from TRBV9 and TRBJ2-1; TRBD2 is a possible D gene (5 bases). Germline CDR1 SGDLS, CDR2 YYNGEE. CDR3 length equals 18 residues. The V and J ends lost 0 bases and 6 bases respectively, with 22 bases between them. The DNA of the CDR3 is TGTGCCAGCAGCGTAGCCCCTAATGGAGGCGATCCTGGCAATGAGCAGTTCTTC. It specifies CASSVAPNGGDPGNEQFF. The variable domain in full, with the rest retrieved from reference TRBV9 and TRBJ2-1, is DSGVTQTPKHLITATGQRVTLRCSPRSGDLSVYWYQQSLDQGLQFLIQYYNGEERAKGNILERFSAQQFPDLHSELNLSSLELGDSALYFCASSVAPNGGDPGNEQFFGPGTRLTVL.

The CDR3 is CASSYVGDYGYTF. CDR3 in DNA: TGTGCCAGCAGTTACGTGGGAGACTATGGCTACACCTTC. The rearrangement links TRBV6-2 or TRBV6-3 to TRBJ1-2; D not resolved. Trimming shortened V by 2 bases and J by 3 bases, and 7 bases separated the two germline ends. CDR1 and CDR2 from the germline V gene are MNHEY and SVGEGT. This CDR3 has 13 amino acids.

The chain recombines TRBV2 with TRBJ1-5; D remains ambiguous. Germline lookup yields CDR1 SNHLY and CDR2 FYNNEI. This CDR3 comprises 15 residues. The germline V and J ends were trimmed by 7 bases and 2 bases, with 15 bases remaining between them. In DNA form, the CDR3 reads TGTGCCAGCAAACTATCGGAGGTTGGCAATCAGCCCCAGCATTTT. This gives the protein CASKLSEVGNQPQHF.

The gene calls are TRBV28 and TRBJ1-5; 9 bases agree with TRBD1. Per germline, CDR1 MDHEN and CDR2 SYDVKM. V shed 5 bases, J shed 6 bases, and the junction held 5 bases outside the gene matches. The CDR3 has 14 residues. CDR3 sequence reads: CASSPGQGTQPQHF. The CDR3 region has the DNA TGTGCCAGCAGTCCTGGACAGGGGACTCAGCCCCAGCATTTT.

This clone was recorded only once. The rearrangement uses TRBV12-3 or TRBV12-4 and TRBJ2-7; no firm D call. Trimming shortened V by 7 bases and J by 2 bases, and 12 bases separated the two germline ends. The CDR3 is made up of 13 amino acids. The CDR3 spells CASTNWRTYEQYF. CDR3 nucleotides: TGTGCCAGCACCAACTGGCGGACCTACGAGCAGTACTTC.

The J gene is TRBJ1-5, the V gene TRBV28, with D possibly TRBD1 on 5 matching bases. The CDR3 covers 14 residues. V was pared by 3 bases and J by 3 bases, with 9 bases between. Germline CDR1 reads MDHEN; CDR2 reads SYDVKM. The CDR3 region has the DNA TGTGCCAGCAGTTTCGGTGGGGCCAATCAGCCCCAGCATTTT. Protein: CASSFGGANQPQHF. The whole variable domain, remainder taken from reference TRBV28 and TRBJ1-5, is DVKVTQSSRYLVKRTGEKVFLECVQDMDHENMFWYRQDPGLGLRLIYFSYDVKMKEKGDIPEGYSVSREKKERFSLILESASTNQTSMYLCASSFGGANQPQHFGDGTRLSIL.

The chain couples TRBV7-2 to TRBJ1-6; no reliable D call. Deletions cut 3 bases from V and 6 bases from J, with 15 bases between. CDR1 is SGHTA, CDR2 FQGNSA, per germline. The CDR3 has 16 amino acids. This chain's CDR3 is CASSFASTYSNSPLHF. DNA for the CDR3: TGTGCCAGCAGCTTCGCCTCCACGTATTCTAATTCACCCCTCCACTTT.

With regard to this clone: Germline is not matched at one junction end, which may reflect a read error. This chain links TRBV10-2 with TRBJ1-1, with D perhaps matching TRBD1 (5 bases). CDR1 and CDR2 from the germline V gene are WSHSY and SAAADI. The CDR3 extends over 14 amino acids. In DNA, the CDR3 is TGCGCCAGCACCCAGGGCCCCCTGAATACTGAAGCTTTCTTT. Amino acids: CASTQGPLNTEAFF.